What follows describes a single T cell receptor (beta chain). Its antigen is unknown. Base qualities were left out, and no much larger clone turns up one base away. The data are from a study of blood T cell repertoires in COVID-19 (dated by TCRdb to about 2020). Regarding the study in general: Samples covering the acute and convalescent phases of COVID-19 were provided by collaborators in the United States, Italy and Spain. A freely available public database, intended as a resource for researchers studying the immune response to SARS-CoV-2, is where the repertoires were released. Nearly every sample came with metadata listing a de-identified subject ID, COVID-19 status, age in years and sex. Samples were obtained from the ongoing ImmuneRACE study (first 160 participants) and from roughly 1,300 subjects provided by 6 global collaborators. Deeply sampled blood TCRbeta repertoires from subjects exposed to, actively infected with, or recovered from COVID-19 were included in the dataset. Where available, HLA class I and class II types were taken from metadata supplied by the sample provider and were not determined by assay-based typing. The prospective study material was composed of cDNA or gDNA derived from T cells, B-cell-depleted T cells, or PBMCs. Here is what the overall study found, with its caveats: The amount of clinical and demographic metadata varied by source and participant and was provided uncurated.

TCRbeta CDR3 regions were amplified from genomic DNA using the immunoSEQ Assay, a bias-controlled multiplex PCR. From the authors' description of their analysis: Nucleated cell counts per sample were estimated from amplification of reference gene primers within the assay. To quantify the absolute abundance of each unique TCRbeta CDR3 rearrangement, sequence reads were collapsed and filtered. For each sample, productive Simpson clonality was calculated by taking the square root of Simpson's diversity index across productive rearrangements. TCRdb provides this immuneACCESS table in a form limited to in-frame rearrangements. Some clones are lacking; in checked studies, under half of them reflect an unresolved V gene, and why the rest are absent is not known. V, J and clone size are taken as reported in that table, and D and trimming were inferred from the DNA itself. The sample contains about 240,000 clones, over 80% of them found a single time. In total, the top ten clones hold 6% to 7% of the sample.

Whole blood was collected in K2EDTA tubes by collaborating institutions according to the institutions' own protocols. For TCRbeta analysis, collaborators shipped samples as frozen whole blood, isolated PBMCs, or DNA extracted from either of those sample types. Sequences SGHNT (CDR1) and YYREEE (CDR2) are obtained from the germline V gene (reference sequence). V is pared back by 3 bases and J by 5 bases, with 11 bases lying between the germline termini. Reading from cysteine to phenylalanine, the CDR3 counts 14 amino acids. The kept DNA is CDR3 alone, 42 bases in frame from the first base. This TCR came from a woman aged 55-70 years with active or convalescent COVID-19. The rearrangement combines TRBV5-4 with TRBJ2-2; TRBD2 is possibly the D segment (6 matching bases). Sample: peripheral blood. The CDR3 has the sequence CASSSGRGTGELFF. The nucleotide sequence is TGTGCCAGCAGCTCAGGCCGGGGGACCGGGGAGCTGTTTTTT.